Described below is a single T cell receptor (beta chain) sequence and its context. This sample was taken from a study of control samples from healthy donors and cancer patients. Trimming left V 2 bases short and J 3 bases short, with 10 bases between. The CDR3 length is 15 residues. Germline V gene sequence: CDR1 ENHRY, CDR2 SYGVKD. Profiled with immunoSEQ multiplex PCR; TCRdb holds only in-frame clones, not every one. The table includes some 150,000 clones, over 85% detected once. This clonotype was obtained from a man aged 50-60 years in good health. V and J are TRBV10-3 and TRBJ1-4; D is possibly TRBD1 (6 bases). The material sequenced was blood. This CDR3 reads CAISENRAANEKLFF. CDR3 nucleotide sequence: TGTGCCATCAGTGAGAACAGGGCAGCTAATGAAAAACTGTTTTTT.